Sequencing of this T cell receptor beta chain was carried out in a study of blood T cell repertoires in COVID-19 (dated by TCRdb to about 2020). About the investigation overall: Samples covering the acute and convalescent phases of COVID-19 were provided by collaborators in the United States, Italy and Spain. The prospective study material was composed of cDNA or gDNA derived from T cells, B-cell-depleted T cells, or PBMCs. Subjects who had been exposed to COVID-19, were actively infected with it, or had recovered from it provided the deeply sampled blood TCRbeta repertoires that made up the dataset. The repertoires were released in a freely available public database meant as a resource for research on the immune response to SARS-CoV-2. The samples were drawn from two sources: the first 160 participants of the ongoing ImmuneRACE study, and 1,200 or so subjects contributed by 6 global collaborators. Sample metadata almost always included a de-identified subject ID, COVID-19 status, age in years and sex. HLA class I and class II types, where available, came from metadata supplied by the sample provider rather than from assay-based typing. Study-wide findings and limitations: The quantity of clinical and demographic metadata differed by source and by participant and was supplied without curation.

Collaborating institutions collected whole blood in K2EDTA tubes following their own protocols. Collaborator samples were shipped for TCRbeta analysis as frozen whole blood, isolated PBMCs, or DNA extracted from either sample type. Worth noting for this clone: The target of this receptor is not known. No base-level quality is on record; no much larger clone is a single base apart.

TCRbeta CDR3 regions were amplified from genomic DNA by means of the immunoSEQ Assay, a bias-controlled multiplex PCR. Concerning the study's data processing: The number of nucleated cells in each sample was estimated from the amplification of reference gene primers within the assay. To quantify the absolute abundance of each unique TCRbeta CDR3 rearrangement, sequence reads were collapsed and filtered. For each sample, productive Simpson clonality was calculated as the square root of Simpson's diversity index across productive rearrangements. TCRdb's version of the immuneACCESS table is confined to in-frame rearrangements and falls short of the full clone set. An unresolved V gene accounts for under half of the shortfall where checked; the remainder is of unknown origin. Clone size and the V and J calls come from that table; the DNA yielded D and trimming. This sample has around 150,000 clones in its table, and about 84% of those were observed once. The ten largest account for roughly 6.5% of the sample.

V trim: 3 bases; J trim: 4 bases; unmatched bases: 4. The CDR3 runs 14 residues from the cysteine to the phenylalanine. Only the CDR3 part of the read is kept: 42 bases, read in frame from the first base. Taken from the germline V gene (reference sequence), the CDR1 and CDR2 loops are SGHNT and YYREEE. This sequence was found in a human donor in a cohort sampled during active COVID-19. The chain couples TRBV5-4 to TRBJ1-2, with 9 bases aligning to TRBD1. Sequencing used peripheral blood. The CDR3 is CASSSGDRVYGYTF. In nucleotide form, the sequence is TGTGCCAGCAGCTCCGGGGACAGGGTCTATGGCTACACCTTC.